The present TCR beta chain was sequenced within a study of shared clonotypes between healthy human individuals. Germline-derived CDR1 and CDR2 are SQVTM and ANQGSEA. The CDR3 spans 11 residues. The V end lost 7 bases, the J end lost 6 bases, and 12 bases lay between the germline ends. This clone came up once. Its antigen is as yet unknown. Naive CD8 cells, CD45RO-negative and positively selected for CCR7, excluded terminally differentiated effector memory CD45RA+ cells. Whole-study findings and limits: Only blood was sampled; tissue repertoires likely differ.

The assay was immunoSEQ multiplex PCR, and TCRdb's table has in-frame clones only and misses some. The sample has some 2.1 million clones, 93% seen once. The TCR sequence derives from a man between 18 and 29 years old in good health. Some clones in this sample may be carry-over from other donors' samples. Sequencing used naive CD8+ T cells from PBMCs. This rearrangement joins TRBV29-1 to TRBJ1-2; tentatively, D is TRBD1 (5 bases). The CDR3 sequence: CSAGGPDGYTF. For the CDR3, the DNA is TGCAGCGCGGGGGGACCAGATGGCTACACCTTC.